This T cell receptor beta chain was sequenced for a study of CD8+ T cells in alopecia areata. General study points: Lesional scalp displayed greater clonality than normal scalp, most notably in alopecia totalis/universalis.

Points on this clone: Its specificity is not known.

The ends were cut back, 0 bases at V and 1 base at J, with 9 bases in the middle. This CDR3 region has 16 residues. Germline values: CDR1 MGHRA, CDR2 YSYEKL. Sequencing templates came from extracted RNA that was reverse transcribed into cDNA. Assay: immunoSEQ multiplex PCR; the TCRdb copy retains only in-frame clones and omits some. The sample has 100,000 to 130,000 clones, 55% to 75% seen once. This receptor was identified in a human donor in good health. The chain joins TRBV4-1 to TRBJ1-4, with D perhaps TRBD1 (6 bases). Source material: CD8+ T cells sorted from blood. CDR3 sequence (DNA): TGCGCCAGCAGCCAAGATTTACAGGGAACTAATGAAAAACTGTTTTTT. This translates into CASSQDLQGTNEKLFF.